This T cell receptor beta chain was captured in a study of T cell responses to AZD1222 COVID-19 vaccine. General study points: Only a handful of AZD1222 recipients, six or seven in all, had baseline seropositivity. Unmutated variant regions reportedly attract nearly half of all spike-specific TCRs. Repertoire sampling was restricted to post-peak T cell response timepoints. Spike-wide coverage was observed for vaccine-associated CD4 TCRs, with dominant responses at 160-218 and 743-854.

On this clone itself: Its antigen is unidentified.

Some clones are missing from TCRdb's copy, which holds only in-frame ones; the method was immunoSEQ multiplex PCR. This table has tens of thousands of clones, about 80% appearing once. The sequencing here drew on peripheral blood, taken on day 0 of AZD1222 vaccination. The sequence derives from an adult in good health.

The CDR3 bases are TGTGCCAGCAGTGGGGGACAGGCGGGAGGCTACACCTTC. Its protein product is CASSGGQAGGYTF. The chain couples TRBV12-3 or TRBV12-4 to TRBJ1-2; 8 bases fit TRBD1. The CDR3 has 13 amino acids. Trimming at V came to 5 bases and at J to 8 bases, leaving 7 bases not matched to a gene.